This TCR beta chain came from a study of blood T cell repertoires in COVID-19. Study background: The cDNA or gDNA used as material had been derived from T cells, B-cell-depleted T cells, or PBMCs.

As originally analysed: Nucleated cell counts were estimated from reference gene primer amplification. TCRdb keeps only in-frame clones here, not all; method: immunoSEQ multiplex PCR. V, J and clone size derive from that table, while D and trimming were established from the DNA sequence. The sample records 190,000 or so clones, more than 75% being singletons. Between the trimmed V and J ends, which lost 1 base and 2 bases, there was a span of 7 bases. CDR1 is SGHVS and CDR2 is FNYEAQ in the germline V gene. There are 14 residues in the CDR3. Material for sequencing was peripheral blood. This clonotype was obtained from a man in his forties or fifties with active or convalescent COVID-19. V is TRBV7-6 and J is TRBJ2-3; possible D gene TRBD2, 6 bases. The DNA for the CDR3 is TGTGCCAGCAGCTTAGGGACTAACACAGATACGCAGTATTTT. Residues: CASSLGTNTDTQYF.